This record covers a single T cell receptor beta chain. Its antigen remains unknown. V dropped 6 bases and J dropped 4 bases, with 19 bases sitting between them. Germline loops: CDR1 LNHDA, CDR2 SQIVND (reference sequence). The CDR3 length is 17 residues. This record comes from a study of T cell responses to AZD1222 COVID-19 vaccine. Study-wide findings and caveats: Vaccination with two AZD1222 doses was followed by a rise in Spike-specific TCR breadth and depth.

The data were produced by immunoSEQ multiplex PCR, yet TCRdb's version contains in-frame clones alone and is incomplete. This sample has 85,000 to 95,000 clones, with roughly 89% found just once. The V call is TRBV19, the J call TRBJ2-6, with a possible D match to TRBD1 (6 bases). Material: peripheral blood, obtained on day 0 of AZD1222 vaccination. The sequence derives from an adult in good health. The CDR3 is CASSLPPQGTGANVLTF. The CDR3 DNA is TGTGCCAGTAGCCTACCTCCACAGGGAACCGGGGCCAACGTCCTGACTTTC.